Here is one T cell receptor beta chain with its context. The specificity of this receptor is unknown. No base qualities exist here, and no much larger clone lies one base off it. TCRbeta CDR3 regions were amplified from genomic DNA using the immunoSEQ Assay, a bias-controlled multiplex PCR. The paper's processing steps were these. Nucleated cell counts per sample were estimated from amplification of reference gene primers within the assay. To quantify the absolute abundance of each unique TCRbeta CDR3 rearrangement, sequence reads were collapsed and filtered. For each sample, productive Simpson clonality was calculated as the square root of Simpson's diversity index over productive rearrangements. Here the immuneACCESS table is served through TCRdb, limited to in-frame sequences with V and J called. Missing clones are a known gap in these copies; in checked studies unresolved V genes cover under half, and the rest lacks a known reason. V, J and clone size derive from that table, while D and trimming were established from the DNA sequence. This sample is represented by roughly 29,000 clones; 55% to 75% of them were singletons. The ten largest clonotypes hold around 21% of the sample.

The collaborating institutions used their own protocols to collect whole blood in K2EDTA tubes. For TCRbeta analysis, collaborators shipped samples as frozen whole blood, isolated PBMCs, or DNA extracted from either of those sample types. The data were taken from a study of blood T cell repertoires in COVID-19 (dated by TCRdb to the early 2020s). About the full investigation: Samples from collaborators originated in the United States, Italy and Spain and spanned both the acute and convalescent phases of COVID-19. The prospective study material was composed of cDNA or gDNA derived from T cells, B-cell-depleted T cells, or PBMCs. Subjects who had been exposed to COVID-19, were actively infected with it, or had recovered from it provided the deeply sampled blood TCRbeta repertoires that made up the dataset. The repertoires were released in a freely available public database intended as a resource for research on the immune response to SARS-CoV-2. The samples were drawn from two sources: the first 160 participants of the ongoing ImmuneRACE study, and about 1,300 subjects contributed by 6 global collaborators. Nearly every sample came with metadata listing a de-identified subject ID, COVID-19 status, age in years and sex. Where available, HLA class I and class II types were obtained from metadata supplied by the sample provider rather than from assay-based typing.

What the authors observed across the whole study: The amount of clinical and demographic metadata varied by source and participant and was provided uncurated.

Sequencing input: peripheral blood. The receptor was derived from a boy aged 2 to 9 with active or convalescent COVID-19.

The encoded CDR3 is CASSQGQLLYNSPLHF. The DNA reads as follows: TGTGCCAGCAGCCAGGGACAGTTGCTCTATAATTCACCCCTCCACTTT. Recombination linked TRBV14 to TRBJ1-6, with 7 bases matching TRBD1. The CDR3 contains 16 residues, cysteine and phenylalanine counted. The kept DNA is CDR3 alone, 48 bases in frame from the first base. Germline trimming amounts to 3 bases on V and 3 bases on J, with 5 as the count of junction bases outside the gene matches. CDR1 is given as SGHDN and CDR2 as FVKESK, both from the germline V gene.